Included here is one T cell receptor beta chain sequence, with context. CDR3 length: 17 amino acids. Germline V lookup: CDR1 LNHNV, CDR2 YYDKDF (reference sequence). With 6 bases removed from V and 0 bases from J, the gap between germline ends came to 19 bases. The data were taken from a study of T cell responses to AZD1222 COVID-19 vaccine. Profiling relied on immunoSEQ multiplex PCR, and the TCRdb table lists in-frame clones only, not all of them. The sample contains 150,000 to 200,000 clones, around nine tenths of which appear only once. The specimen comprised peripheral blood, sampled on day 0 of AZD1222 vaccination. V is TRBV15 and J is TRBJ2-3, with D perhaps being TRBD1 or TRBD2 (5 bases each). The receptor was isolated from an adult in good health. The CDR3 loop reads CATRGDPDMLSTDTQYF. The DNA of the CDR3 is TGTGCCACCAGGGGGGATCCGGACATGTTGAGCACAGATACGCAGTATTTT.